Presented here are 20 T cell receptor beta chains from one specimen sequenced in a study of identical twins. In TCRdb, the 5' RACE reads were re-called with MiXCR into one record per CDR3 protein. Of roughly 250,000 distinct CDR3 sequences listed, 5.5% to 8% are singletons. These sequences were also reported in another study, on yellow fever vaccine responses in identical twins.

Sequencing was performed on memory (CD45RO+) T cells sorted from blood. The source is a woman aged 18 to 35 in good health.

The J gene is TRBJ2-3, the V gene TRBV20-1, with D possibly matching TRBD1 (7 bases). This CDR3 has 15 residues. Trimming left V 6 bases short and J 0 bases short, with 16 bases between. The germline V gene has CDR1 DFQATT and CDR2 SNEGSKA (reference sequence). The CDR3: CSATLQGRSTDTQYF. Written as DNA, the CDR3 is TGCAGTGCGACCCTACAGGGGAGGAGCACAGATACGCAGTATTTT.

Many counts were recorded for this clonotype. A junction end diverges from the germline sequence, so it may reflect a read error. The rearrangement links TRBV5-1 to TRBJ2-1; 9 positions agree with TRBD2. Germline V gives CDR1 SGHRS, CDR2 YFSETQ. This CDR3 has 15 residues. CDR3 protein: CASEMGAGGYDEQFF. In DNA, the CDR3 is TGCGCCAGCGAGATGGGAGCGGGGGGCTACGATGAGCAGTTCTTC.

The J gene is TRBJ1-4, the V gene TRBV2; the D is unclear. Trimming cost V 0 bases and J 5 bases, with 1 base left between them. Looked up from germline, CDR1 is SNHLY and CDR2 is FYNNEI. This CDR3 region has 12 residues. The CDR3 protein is CASSEANEKLFF. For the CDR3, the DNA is TGTGCCAGCAGTGAAGCAAATGAAAAACTGTTTTTT.

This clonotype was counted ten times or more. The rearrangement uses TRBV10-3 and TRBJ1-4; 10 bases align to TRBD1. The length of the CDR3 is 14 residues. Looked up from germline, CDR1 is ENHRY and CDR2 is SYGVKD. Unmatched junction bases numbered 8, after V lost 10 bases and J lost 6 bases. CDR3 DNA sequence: TGTGCCACGGCAGCGGGACAGGGGTATGAAAAACTGTTTTTT. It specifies CATAAGQGYEKLFF.

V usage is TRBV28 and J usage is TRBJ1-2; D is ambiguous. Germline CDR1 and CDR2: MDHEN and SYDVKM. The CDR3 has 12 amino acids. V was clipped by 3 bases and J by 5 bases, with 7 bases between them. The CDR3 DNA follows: TGTGCCAGCAGTTTTAGGAGATATGGCTACACCTTC. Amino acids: CASSFRRYGYTF.

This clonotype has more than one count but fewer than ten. The CDR3 nucleotides are TGTGCCAGCAAAGTCGTCAGTGGCAATCAGCCCCAGCATTTT. This encodes CASKVVSGNQPQHF. The chain is built from TRBV28 and TRBJ1-5; D gene uncertain. CDR3 length: 14 amino acids. Between the trimmed V and J ends, which lost 7 bases and 2 bases, there was a span of 12 bases. Germline V lookup: CDR1 MDHEN, CDR2 SYDVKM.

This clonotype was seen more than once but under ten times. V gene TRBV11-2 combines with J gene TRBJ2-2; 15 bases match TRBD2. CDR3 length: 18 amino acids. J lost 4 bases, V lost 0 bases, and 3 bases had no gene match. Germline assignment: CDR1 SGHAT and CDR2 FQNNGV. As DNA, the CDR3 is TGTGCCAGCAGCTTAGAAGGACTAGCGGGAGGGACCACCGGGGAGCTGTTTTTT. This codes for CASSLEGLAGGTTGELFF.

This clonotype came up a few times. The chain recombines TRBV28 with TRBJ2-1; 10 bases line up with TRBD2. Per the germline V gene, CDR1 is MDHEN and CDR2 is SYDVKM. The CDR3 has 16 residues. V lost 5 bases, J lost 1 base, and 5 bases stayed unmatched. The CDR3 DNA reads TGTGCCAGCAGTGGACTAGCGGTCCATTCCTACAATGAGCAGTTCTTC. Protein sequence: CASSGLAVHSYNEQFF.

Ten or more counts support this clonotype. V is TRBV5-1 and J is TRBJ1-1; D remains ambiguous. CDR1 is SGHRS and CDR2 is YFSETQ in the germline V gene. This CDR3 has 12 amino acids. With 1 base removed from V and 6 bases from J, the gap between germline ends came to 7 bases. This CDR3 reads CASSLSQSEAFF. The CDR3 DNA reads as TGCGCCAGCAGCTTGTCACAGTCTGAAGCTTTCTTT.

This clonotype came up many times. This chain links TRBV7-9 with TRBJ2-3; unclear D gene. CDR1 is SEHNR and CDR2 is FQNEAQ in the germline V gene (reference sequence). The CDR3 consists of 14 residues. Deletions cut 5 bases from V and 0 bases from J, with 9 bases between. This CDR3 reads CASSLMISTDTQYF. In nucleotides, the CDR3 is TGTGCCAGCAGCCTAATGATTAGCACAGATACGCAGTATTTT.

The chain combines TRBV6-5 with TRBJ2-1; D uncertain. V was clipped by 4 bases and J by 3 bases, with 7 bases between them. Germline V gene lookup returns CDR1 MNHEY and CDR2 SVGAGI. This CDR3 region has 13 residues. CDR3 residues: CASSSYDYNEQFF. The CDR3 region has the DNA TGTGCCAGCAGTTCATACGACTACAATGAGCAGTTCTTC.

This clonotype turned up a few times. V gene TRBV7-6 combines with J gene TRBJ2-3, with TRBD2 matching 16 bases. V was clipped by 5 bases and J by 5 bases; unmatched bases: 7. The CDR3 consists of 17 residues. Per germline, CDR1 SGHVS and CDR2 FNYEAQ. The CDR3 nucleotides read TGTGCCAGCAGCGTTGGGACTAGCGGGGGGGCGAAAGATACGCAGTATTTT. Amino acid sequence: CASSVGTSGGAKDTQYF.

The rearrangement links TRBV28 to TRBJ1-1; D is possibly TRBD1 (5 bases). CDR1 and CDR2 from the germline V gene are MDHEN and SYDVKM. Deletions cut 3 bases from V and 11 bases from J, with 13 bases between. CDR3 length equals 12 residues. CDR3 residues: CASSLLGTYAFF. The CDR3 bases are TGTGCCAGCAGTTTGCTCGGGACGTACGCTTTCTTT.

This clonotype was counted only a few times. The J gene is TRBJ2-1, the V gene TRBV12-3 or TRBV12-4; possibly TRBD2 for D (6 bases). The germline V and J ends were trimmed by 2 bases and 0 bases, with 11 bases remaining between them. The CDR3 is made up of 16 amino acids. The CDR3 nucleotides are TGTGCCAGCAGTTTAATTTTGGGGGGCTCCTACAATGAGCAGTTCTTC. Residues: CASSLILGGSYNEQFF.

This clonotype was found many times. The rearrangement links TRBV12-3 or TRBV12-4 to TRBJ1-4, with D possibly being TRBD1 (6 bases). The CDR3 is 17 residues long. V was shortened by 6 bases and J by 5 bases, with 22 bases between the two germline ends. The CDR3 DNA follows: TGTGCCAGCAGCCCGGCCATAGGGGGTCAAACAAATGAAAAACTGTTTTTT. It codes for CASSPAIGGQTNEKLFF.

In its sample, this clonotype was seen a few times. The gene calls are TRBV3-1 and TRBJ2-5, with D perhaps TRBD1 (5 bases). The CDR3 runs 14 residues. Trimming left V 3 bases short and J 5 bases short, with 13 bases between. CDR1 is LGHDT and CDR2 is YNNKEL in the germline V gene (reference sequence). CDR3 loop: CASSHTGDLETQYF. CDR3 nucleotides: TGTGCCAGCAGCCATACAGGAGACCTCGAGACCCAGTACTTC.

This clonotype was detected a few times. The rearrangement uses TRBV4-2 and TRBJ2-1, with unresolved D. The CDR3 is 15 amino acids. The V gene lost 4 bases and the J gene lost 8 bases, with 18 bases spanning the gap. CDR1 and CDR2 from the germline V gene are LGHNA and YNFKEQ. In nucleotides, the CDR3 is TGTGCCAGCAGCCGTGTCCCAGATTCGGGCGATGAGCAGTTCTTC. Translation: CASSRVPDSGDEQFF.

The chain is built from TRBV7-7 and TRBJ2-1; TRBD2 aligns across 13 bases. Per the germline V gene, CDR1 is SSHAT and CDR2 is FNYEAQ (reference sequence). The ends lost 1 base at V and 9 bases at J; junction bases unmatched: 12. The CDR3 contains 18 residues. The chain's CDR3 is CASSLVSPGLAGVPEQFF. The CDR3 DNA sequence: TGTGCCAGCAGCTTAGTCAGCCCAGGACTAGCGGGAGTTCCTGAGCAGTTCTTC.

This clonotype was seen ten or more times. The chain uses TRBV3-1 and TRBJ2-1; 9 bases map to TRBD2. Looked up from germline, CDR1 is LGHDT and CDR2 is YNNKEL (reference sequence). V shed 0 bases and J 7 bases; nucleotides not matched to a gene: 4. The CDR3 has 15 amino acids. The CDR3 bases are TGTGCCAGCAGCCAAGATAGACTAGCGGCTAATGAGCAGTTCTTC. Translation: CASSQDRLAANEQFF.

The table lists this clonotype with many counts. This chain's CDR3 is CASSQDWPGGRYEQYF. The CDR3 nucleotides read TGTGCCAGCAGCCAAGATTGGCCAGGGGGAAGGTACGAGCAGTACTTC. This chain uses TRBV3-1 with TRBJ2-7; 7 nucleotides align to TRBD1. The CDR3 runs to 16 residues. The V gene end was trimmed by 0 bases and the J gene end by 4 bases; junction bases not matched to a gene: 9. The germline V gene encodes CDR1 LGHDT and CDR2 YNNKEL (reference sequence).